This entry describes one T cell receptor beta chain. What it recognizes is unknown. The sample comes from a study of graft-versus-host responses after intestinal transplantation. In the study overall: Isolated intestinal, liver-intestinal, or multivisceral transplants were what recipients had. Every one of the recipients received anti-thymocyte globulin induction and afterwards took tacrolimus and steroids for around 3 years.

The CDR3 covers 15 residues. The V end lost 6 bases, the J end lost 9 bases, and 21 bases lay between the germline ends. Germline loops: CDR1 MNHNS, CDR2 SASEGT. Notes on the study in general: GvH clones occurred in recipient marrow; some first appeared in ileum or blood. Early post-transplant HvG declines tracked with peak circulating GvH clone levels.

The data were produced by immunoSEQ multiplex PCR, yet TCRdb's version contains in-frame clones alone and is incomplete. This table has more than 65,000 clones, around 93% appearing once. The TCR sequence derives from a human donor who was the organ donor for an intestinal transplant. The rearrangement uses TRBV6-1 and TRBJ2-1, with a possible D match to TRBD1 (5 bases). Sequencing was performed on unstimulated CD8+ T cells sorted from spleen or lymph node cells, taken before transplant. CDR3 residues: CASRETPPRASEQFF. The DNA for the CDR3 is TGTGCCAGCAGGGAAACCCCCCCCAGGGCGAGTGAGCAGTTCTTC.